Below are 10 T cell receptor beta chains sequenced from a single sample in a study of T cell changes during pregnancy in multiple sclerosis. Assay used: immunoSEQ multiplex PCR; TCRdb lists only in-frame clones, some missing. Of 30,000 to 40,000 clones listed, approximately 90% were seen once; the top ten hold under 7.5%. Sequences were derived from CD8+ T cells from peripheral blood mononuclear cells, sampled in the third trimester of pregnancy. The receptor set was obtained from a female donor with multiple sclerosis, enrolled in a pregnancy study.

This clone was detected only once. This rearrangement joins TRBV6-4 to TRBJ2-1; D perhaps matches TRBD2 (6 bases). CDR3 length: 16 residues. Germline V lookup: CDR1 MRHNA, CDR2 SNTAGT. Trimming cost V 4 bases and J 4 bases, with 17 bases left between them. This CDR3 is CASSAGGDPLYNEQFF. The DNA of the CDR3 is TGTGCCAGCAGTGCAGGAGGGGACCCCCTGTACAATGAGCAGTTCTTC.

J is TRBJ1-1 and V is TRBV4-1; TRBD1 is a possible D gene (6 bases). This CDR3 contains 14 residues. The germline V and J ends were trimmed by 4 bases and 7 bases, with 16 bases remaining between them. Germline V lookup: CDR1 MGHRA, CDR2 YSYEKL. As DNA, the CDR3 is TGCGCCAGCAGCCTGGCACAGGGTGGAGGTGAAGCTTTCTTT. Translated: CASSLAQGGGEAFF.

This chain links TRBV15 with TRBJ2-6; TRBD2 is a possible D gene (5 bases). The germline V gene has CDR1 LNHNV and CDR2 YYDKDF (reference sequence). The CDR3 length is 16 residues. Trimming took 2 bases from V and 1 from J, leaving 9 bases between them. CDR3 in amino acids: CATSRKEASGANVLTF. In nucleotides, the CDR3 is TGTGCCACCAGCAGAAAGGAGGCTTCTGGGGCCAACGTCCTGACTTTC.

The chain couples TRBV7-6 to TRBJ1-1; TRBD1 matches at 7 bases. The CDR3 is 13 residues long. Germline lookup yields CDR1 SGHVS and CDR2 FNYEAQ. V trimming: 3 bases; J trimming: 3 bases; junction bases outside the gene matches: 1. This CDR3 is CASSLGQYTEAFF. CDR3 DNA: TGTGCCAGCAGCTTGGGACAGTACACTGAAGCTTTCTTT.

The chain uses TRBV7-9 and TRBJ2-2; 9 nucleotides agree with TRBD1. The CDR3 has 16 residues. Losses at the gene ends were 5 bases for V and 2 bases for J; bases not matched to a gene: 6. Germline V gene sequence: CDR1 SEHNR, CDR2 FQNEAQ (reference sequence). CDR3 residues: CASSTWDRENTGELFF. CDR3 in DNA: TGTGCCAGCAGCACCTGGGACAGGGAAAACACCGGGGAGCTGTTTTTT.

This chain uses TRBV28 with TRBJ2-2, with a tentative D call TRBD1 (6 bases). The V gene's germline CDR1 is MDHEN and CDR2 SYDVKM. The ends were cut back, 7 bases at V and 2 bases at J, with 11 bases in the middle. The CDR3 extends over 14 amino acids. The CDR3 region is CASKGTPNTGELFF. CDR3 nucleotide sequence: TGTGCCAGCAAGGGGACACCTAACACCGGGGAGCTGTTTTTT.

CDR3 region: CASSQTRRVGDTQYF. DNA of the CDR3: TGTGCCAGCAGTCAGACCCGAAGAGTGGGCGATACGCAGTATTTT. The V gene is TRBV6-1, the J gene TRBJ2-3; D not resolved. The CDR3 runs to 15 residues. Germline CDR1 MNHNS, CDR2 SASEGT. V shed 5 bases and J shed 6 bases, with 18 bases lying between them.

In its sample, this clone was seen once. This chain links TRBV28 with TRBJ2-5; D gene uncertain. Germline V gene data show CDR1 as MDHEN and CDR2 as SYDVKM. The CDR3 loop spans 13 amino acids. V gave up 2 bases and J gave up 4 bases, with 8 bases separating them. The DNA for the CDR3 is TGTGCCAGCAGTTTAGTCCTCGGAGAGACCCAGTACTTC. Protein sequence: CASSLVLGETQYF.

The chain uses TRBV5-1 and TRBJ1-2; maybe TRBD1 (5 bases). The CDR3 sequence is 13 residues long. Germline CDR1 is SGHRS and CDR2 is YFSETQ. The V gene lost 1 base and the J gene lost 8 bases, with 12 bases spanning the gap. The CDR3 nucleotides read TGCGCCAGCAGCTTGTCGGGACTTTGGGGCTACACCTTC. Its protein is CASSLSGLWGYTF. The whole variable domain, filled in from reference TRBV5-1 and TRBJ1-2, reads KAGVTQTPRYLIKTRGQQVTLSCSPISGHRSVSWYQQTPGQGLQFLFEYFSETQRNKGNFPGRFSGRQFSNSRSEMNVSTLELGDSALYLCASSLSGLWGYTFGSGTRLTVV.

V gene TRBV5-4 combines with J gene TRBJ2-7; 8 bases match TRBD1. This CDR3 spans 14 amino acids. Germline V CDR1 and CDR2: SGHNT, YYREEE (reference sequence). The V and J ends lost 4 bases and 3 bases, in that order; junction bases with no gene match: 6. The CDR3 reads CASSAMDRDYEQYF. The DNA of the CDR3 is TGTGCCAGCAGCGCCATGGACAGGGACTACGAGCAGTACTTC.